Following are 4 T cell receptor beta chains from one sample sequenced in a study of T cell responses to AZD1222 COVID-19 vaccine. The assay was immunoSEQ multiplex PCR, and TCRdb's table has in-frame clones only and misses some. The table lists around 50,000 clones, 80% to 90% of them singletons. The sequences come from peripheral blood, collected on day 0 of AZD1222 vaccination. Receptor source: an adult in good health.

This chain links TRBV10-2 with TRBJ1-4; a weak D match, TRBD1 (6 bases). Germline-derived CDR1 and CDR2 are WSHSY and SAAADI. Trimming shortened V by 3 bases and J by 4 bases, and 12 bases separated the two germline ends. The CDR3 loop spans 15 amino acids. CDR3 sequence: CASSDWGAGNEKLFF. The CDR3 DNA follows: TGCGCCAGCAGTGATTGGGGGGCGGGTAATGAAAAACTGTTTTTT.

The rearrangement joins TRBV7-2 to TRBJ1-1; no firm D call. Per the germline V gene, CDR1 is SGHTA and CDR2 is FQGNSA. V lost 3 bases and J 0 bases, leaving 11 bases between the germline ends. The CDR3 sequence is 15 residues long. The CDR3 protein is CASSFGSRLNTEAFF. The CDR3 DNA sequence: TGTGCCAGCAGCTTCGGGAGTAGGTTGAACACTGAAGCTTTCTTT.

The rearrangement joins TRBV6-5 to TRBJ1-5; D perhaps matches TRBD1 (5 bases). The V gene's germline CDR1 is MNHEY and CDR2 SVGAGI. The CDR3 has 15 amino acids. V was pared by 6 bases and J by 8 bases, with 20 bases between. The CDR3 here is CASSSGTPFAEPQHF. Written as DNA, the CDR3 is TGTGCCAGCAGCTCCGGGACTCCCTTCGCAGAGCCCCAGCATTTT.

The CDR3 nucleotides read TGTGCCAGCTCGCCAACAGGGGACCGAAACACCGGGGAGCTGTTTTTT. Encoded protein: CASSPTGDRNTGELFF. V is TRBV18 and J is TRBJ2-2; 7 bases map to TRBD1. V gave up 6 bases and J gave up 2 bases; unmatched junction bases: 9. This CDR3 contains 16 residues. Germline CDR1 KGHSH, CDR2 LQKENI.